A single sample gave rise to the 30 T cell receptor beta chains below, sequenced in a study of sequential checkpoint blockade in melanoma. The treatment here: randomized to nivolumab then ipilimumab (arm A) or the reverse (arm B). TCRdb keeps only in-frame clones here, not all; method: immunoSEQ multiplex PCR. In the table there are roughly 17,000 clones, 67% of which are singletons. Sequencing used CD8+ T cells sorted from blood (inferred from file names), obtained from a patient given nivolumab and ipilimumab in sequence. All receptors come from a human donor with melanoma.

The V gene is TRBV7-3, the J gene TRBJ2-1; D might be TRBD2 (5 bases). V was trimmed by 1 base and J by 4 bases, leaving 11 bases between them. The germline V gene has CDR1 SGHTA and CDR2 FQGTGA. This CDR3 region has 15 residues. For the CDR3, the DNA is TGTGCCAGCAGCTTAATGGCTAGCCGATACAATGAGCAGTTCTTC. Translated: CASSLMASRYNEQFF.

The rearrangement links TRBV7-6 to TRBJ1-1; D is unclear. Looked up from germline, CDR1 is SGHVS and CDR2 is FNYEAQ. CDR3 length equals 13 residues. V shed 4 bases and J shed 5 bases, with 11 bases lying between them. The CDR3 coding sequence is TGTGCCAGCAGCTACGGGGTCGGTACTGAAGCTTTCTTT. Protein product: CASSYGVGTEAFF.

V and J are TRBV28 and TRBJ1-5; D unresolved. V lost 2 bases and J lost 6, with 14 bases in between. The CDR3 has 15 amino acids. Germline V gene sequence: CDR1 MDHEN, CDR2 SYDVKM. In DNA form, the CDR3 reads TGTGCCAGCAGTTTAGGTCACGGGTACCGTCAGCCCCAGCATTTT. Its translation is CASSLGHGYRQPQHF.

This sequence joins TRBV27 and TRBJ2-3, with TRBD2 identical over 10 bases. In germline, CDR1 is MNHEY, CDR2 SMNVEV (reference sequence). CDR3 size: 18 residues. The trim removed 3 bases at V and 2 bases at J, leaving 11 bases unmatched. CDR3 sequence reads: CASSLLAGGIPFTDTQYF. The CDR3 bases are TGTGCCAGCAGTTTGTTAGCGGGGGGCATCCCATTCACAGATACGCAGTATTTT.

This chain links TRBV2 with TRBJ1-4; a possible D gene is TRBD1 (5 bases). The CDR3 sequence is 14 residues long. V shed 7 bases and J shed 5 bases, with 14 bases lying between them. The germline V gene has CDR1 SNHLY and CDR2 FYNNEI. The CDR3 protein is CASTLDSSNEKLFF. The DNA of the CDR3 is TGTGCCAGCACCTTAGACAGCTCGAATGAAAAACTGTTTTTT.

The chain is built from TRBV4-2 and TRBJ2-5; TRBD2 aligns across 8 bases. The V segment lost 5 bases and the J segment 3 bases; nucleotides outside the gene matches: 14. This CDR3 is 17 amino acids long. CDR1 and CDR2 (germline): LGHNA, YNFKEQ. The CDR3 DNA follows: TGTGCCAGCAGCTCCCGGAGCCTCGGGGGGGCGGAAGAGACCCAGTACTTC. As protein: CASSSRSLGGAEETQYF.

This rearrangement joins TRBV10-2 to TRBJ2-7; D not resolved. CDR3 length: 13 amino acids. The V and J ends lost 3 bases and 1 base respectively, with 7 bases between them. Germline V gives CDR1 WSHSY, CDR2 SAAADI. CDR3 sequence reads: CASSEWRSYEQYF. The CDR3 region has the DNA TGCGCCAGCAGTGAATGGCGGTCCTACGAGCAGTACTTC.

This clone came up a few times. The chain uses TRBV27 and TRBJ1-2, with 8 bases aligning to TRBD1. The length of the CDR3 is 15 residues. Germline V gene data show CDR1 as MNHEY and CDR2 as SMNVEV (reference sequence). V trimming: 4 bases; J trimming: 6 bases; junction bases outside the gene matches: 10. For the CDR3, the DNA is TGTGCCAGCAGTTATCCTGCAGGGGGCAAGAATGGCTACACCTTC. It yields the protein CASSYPAGGKNGYTF.

CDR3 sequence: CASSSTGWPPLHF. DNA of the CDR3: TGTGCCAGCAGCTCGACAGGGTGGCCACCCCTCCACTTT. This chain connects TRBV11-2 to TRBJ1-6; 7 nucleotides align to TRBD1. The V segment lost 4 bases and the J segment 11 bases; nucleotides outside the gene matches: 5. Germline values: CDR1 SGHAT, CDR2 FQNNGV. This CDR3 is built from 13 residues.

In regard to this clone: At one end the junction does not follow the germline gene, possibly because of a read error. The CDR3 reads CASSQGVGTGSYEQYF. Written as DNA, the CDR3 is TGCGCCAGCAGCCAAGGTGTTGGGACAGGGTCCTACGAGCAGTACTTC. The rearrangement joins TRBV5-4 to TRBJ2-7; the match to TRBD1 covers 9 bases. Germline V gene sequence: CDR1 SGHNT, CDR2 YYREEE (reference sequence). There are 16 residues in the CDR3.

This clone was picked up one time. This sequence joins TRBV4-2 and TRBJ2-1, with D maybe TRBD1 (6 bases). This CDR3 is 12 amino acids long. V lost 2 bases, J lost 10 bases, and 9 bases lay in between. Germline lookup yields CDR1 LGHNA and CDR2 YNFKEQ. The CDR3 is CASSQTGSEQFF. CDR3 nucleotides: TGTGCCAGCAGCCAAACAGGGTCCGAGCAGTTCTTC.

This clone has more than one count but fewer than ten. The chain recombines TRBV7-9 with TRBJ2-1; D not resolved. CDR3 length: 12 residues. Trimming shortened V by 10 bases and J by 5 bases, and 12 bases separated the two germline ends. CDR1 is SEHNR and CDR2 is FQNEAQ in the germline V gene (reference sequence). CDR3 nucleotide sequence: TGTGCCACCCGAGGTGAGGACAATGAGCAGTTCTTC. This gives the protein CATRGEDNEQFF.

CDR3: CASSPLQSGGYTF. CDR3 sequence (DNA): TGTGCCAGCAGCCCCCTGCAGTCGGGTGGCTACACCTTC. J is TRBJ1-2 and V is TRBV9; D not certain. The V and J ends lost 4 bases and 7 bases respectively, with 14 bases between them. This CDR3 comprises 13 residues. Germline CDR1 SGDLS, CDR2 YYNGEE.

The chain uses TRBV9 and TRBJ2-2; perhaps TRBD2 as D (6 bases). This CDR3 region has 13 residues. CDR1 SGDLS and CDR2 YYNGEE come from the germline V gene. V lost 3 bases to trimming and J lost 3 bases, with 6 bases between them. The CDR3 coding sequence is TGTGCCAGCAGCGAGCGGGACACCGGGGAGCTGTTTTTT. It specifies CASSERDTGELFF. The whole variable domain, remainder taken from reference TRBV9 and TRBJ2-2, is DSGVTQTPKHLITATGQRVTLRCSPRSGDLSVYWYQQSLDQGLQFLIQYYNGEERAKGNILERFSAQQFPDLHSELNLSSLELGDSALYFCASSERDTGELFFGEGSRLTVL.

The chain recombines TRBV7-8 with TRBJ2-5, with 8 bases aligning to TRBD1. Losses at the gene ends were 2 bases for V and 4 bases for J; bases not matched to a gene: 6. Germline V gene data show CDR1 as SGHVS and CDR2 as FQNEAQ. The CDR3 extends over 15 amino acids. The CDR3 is CASSLNAGGLETQYF. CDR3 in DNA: TGTGCCAGCAGCTTAAACGCAGGGGGCCTAGAGACCCAGTACTTC.

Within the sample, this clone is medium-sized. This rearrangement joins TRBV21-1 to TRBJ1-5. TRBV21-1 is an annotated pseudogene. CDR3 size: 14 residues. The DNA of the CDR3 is TGTGCCAGCAGGTCTCAAGCATCCAATCAGCCCCAGCATTTT. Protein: CASRSQASNQPQHF.

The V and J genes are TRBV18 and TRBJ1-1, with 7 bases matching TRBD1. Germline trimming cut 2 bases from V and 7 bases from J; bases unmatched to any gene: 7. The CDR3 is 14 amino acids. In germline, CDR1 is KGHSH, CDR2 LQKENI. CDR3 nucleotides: TGTGCCAGCTCACCAGGACAGGTCAGCTTTGAAGCTTTCTTT. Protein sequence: CASSPGQVSFEAFF.

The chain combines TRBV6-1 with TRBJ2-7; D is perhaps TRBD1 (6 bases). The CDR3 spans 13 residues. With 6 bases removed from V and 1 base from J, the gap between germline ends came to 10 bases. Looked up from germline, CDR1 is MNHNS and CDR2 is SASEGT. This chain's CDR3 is CASSWDNSYEQYF. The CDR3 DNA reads TGTGCCAGCAGCTGGGACAATTCCTACGAGCAGTACTTC.

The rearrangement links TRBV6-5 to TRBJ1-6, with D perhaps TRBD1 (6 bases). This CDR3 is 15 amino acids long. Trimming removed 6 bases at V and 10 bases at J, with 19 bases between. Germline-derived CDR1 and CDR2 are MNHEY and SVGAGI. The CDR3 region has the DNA TGTGCCAGCAGAAGACTTACAGGGTCAAGCTCACCCCTCCACTTT. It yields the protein CASRRLTGSSSPLHF.

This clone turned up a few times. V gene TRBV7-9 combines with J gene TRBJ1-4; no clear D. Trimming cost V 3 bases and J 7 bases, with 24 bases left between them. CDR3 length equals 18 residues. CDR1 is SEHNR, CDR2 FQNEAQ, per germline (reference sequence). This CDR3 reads CASSLEGGGEPLGEKLFF. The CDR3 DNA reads TGTGCCAGCAGCTTGGAGGGAGGTGGGGAACCACTTGGTGAAAAACTGTTTTTT.

The CDR3 coding sequence is TGTGCCAGCAGCCCTCGACAGAATCCCTCCTACGAGCAGTACTTC. It is translated as CASSPRQNPSYEQYF. This rearrangement joins TRBV4-2 to TRBJ2-7; maybe TRBD1 (5 bases). CDR1 and CDR2 from the germline V gene are LGHNA and YNFKEQ. This CDR3 spans 15 amino acids. Trimming stripped 4 bases from V and 0 bases from J, with 13 bases between.

The CDR3 DNA follows: TGTGCCAGCAGCTCTGAACGTAACTCGTACGAGCAGTACTTC. Protein sequence: CASSSERNSYEQYF. The V and J genes are TRBV5-4 and TRBJ2-7; D is uncertain. The CDR3 consists of 14 residues. The V gene lost 3 bases and the J gene lost 4 bases, with 14 bases spanning the gap. Germline V gene sequence: CDR1 SGHNT, CDR2 YYREEE (reference sequence).

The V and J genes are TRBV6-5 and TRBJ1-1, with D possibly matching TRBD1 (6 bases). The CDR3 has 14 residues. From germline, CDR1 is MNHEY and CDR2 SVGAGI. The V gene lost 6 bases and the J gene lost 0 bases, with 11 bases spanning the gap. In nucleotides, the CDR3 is TGTGCCAGCAGCCCGACAGGCATGAACACTGAAGCTTTCTTT. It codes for CASSPTGMNTEAFF.

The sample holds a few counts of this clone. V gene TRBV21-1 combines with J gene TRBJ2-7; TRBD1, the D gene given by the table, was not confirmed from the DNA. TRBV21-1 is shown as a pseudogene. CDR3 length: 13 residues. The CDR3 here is CAIPSGQAYEQYV. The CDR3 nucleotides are TGTGCCATACCGTCGGGACAGGCCTACGAGCAGTACGTC.

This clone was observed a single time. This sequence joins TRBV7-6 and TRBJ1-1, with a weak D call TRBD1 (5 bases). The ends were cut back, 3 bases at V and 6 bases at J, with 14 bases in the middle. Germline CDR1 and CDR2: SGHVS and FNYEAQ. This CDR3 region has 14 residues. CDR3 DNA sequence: TGTGCCAGCAGCTTCTCGGGGGGGGTGGCTGAAGCTTTCTTT. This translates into CASSFSGGVAEAFF.

CDR3 DNA sequence: TGTGCCAGCAGCCCCCTGCCGGACAGGGGGCGGCTTGAAAAACTGTTTTTT. This sequence encodes CASSPLPDRGRLEKLFF. The chain carries TRBV7-9 and TRBJ1-4, with 11 nucleotides matching TRBD1. The CDR3 is 17 residues long. Germline CDR1 reads SEHNR; CDR2 reads FQNEAQ (reference sequence). V trimming: 5 bases; J trimming: 7 bases; junction bases outside the gene matches: 12.

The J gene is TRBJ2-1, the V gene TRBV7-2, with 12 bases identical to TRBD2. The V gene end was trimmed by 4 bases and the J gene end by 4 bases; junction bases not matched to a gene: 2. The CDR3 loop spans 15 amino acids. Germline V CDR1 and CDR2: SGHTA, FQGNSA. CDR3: CASSSGLAGYNEQFF. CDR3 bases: TGTGCCAGCAGCTCAGGACTAGCGGGGTACAATGAGCAGTTCTTC.

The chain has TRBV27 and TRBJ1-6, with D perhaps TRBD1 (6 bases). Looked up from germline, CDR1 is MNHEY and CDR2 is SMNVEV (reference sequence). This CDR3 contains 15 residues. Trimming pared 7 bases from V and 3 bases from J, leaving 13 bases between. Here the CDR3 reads CASKPGQNYNSPLHF. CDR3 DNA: TGTGCCAGCAAACCCGGACAGAACTATAATTCACCCCTCCACTTT.

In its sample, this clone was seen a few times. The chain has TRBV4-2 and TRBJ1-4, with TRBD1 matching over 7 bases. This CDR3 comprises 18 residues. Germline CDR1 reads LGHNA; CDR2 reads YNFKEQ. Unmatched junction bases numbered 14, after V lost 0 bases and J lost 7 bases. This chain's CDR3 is CASSQEPFRDSLGEKLFF. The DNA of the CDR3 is TGTGCCAGCAGCCAAGAACCCTTTAGGGACAGCTTAGGTGAAAAACTGTTTTTT.

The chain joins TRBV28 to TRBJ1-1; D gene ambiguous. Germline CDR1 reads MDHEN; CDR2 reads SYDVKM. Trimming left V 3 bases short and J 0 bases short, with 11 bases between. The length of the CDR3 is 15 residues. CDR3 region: CASSFEFAVNTEAFF. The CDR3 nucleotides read TGTGCCAGCAGTTTCGAGTTCGCGGTGAACACTGAAGCTTTCTTT.